Detailed here is one T cell receptor beta chain. Germline trimming cut 0 bases from V and 5 bases from J; bases unmatched to any gene: 5. The CDR3 totals 15 residues. Germline V gene data show CDR1 as SGHRS and CDR2 as YFSETQ. The entry originates in a study of T cell changes during pregnancy in multiple sclerosis. Assay: immunoSEQ multiplex PCR; the TCRdb copy retains only in-frame clones and omits some. The table shows about 94,000 clones, with around 93% occurring only once. Here the sequenced sample was peripheral blood, taken after pregnancy. This clonotype was obtained from a female donor with multiple sclerosis, enrolled in a pregnancy study. The V gene is TRBV5-1, the J gene TRBJ1-1, with TRBD1 matching over 9 bases. The CDR3 loop is CASSLGTGQGTEAFF. CDR3 DNA sequence: TGCGCCAGCAGCTTGGGCACGGGACAGGGTACTGAAGCTTTCTTT.